These T cell receptor beta chains were read from a single sample in a study of cytomegalovirus exposure and HLA in healthy donors. TCRdb's copy holds only in-frame clones and misses some; the assay was immunoSEQ multiplex PCR. Of around 54,000 clones listed, approximately 89% were seen once; the top ten hold 7.5% to 10%. Sequences were obtained from PBMCs. The receptors shown here come from a woman between 18 and 30 years old in good health and CMV-seropositive. The CDR3 runs from the conserved cysteine through the conserved F or W. A D gene is named only where the DNA matches it firmly. Size is stated for part of the rows, as once, few or many counts, or as a class when the clone is expanded.

abundance: -; d_gene: -; j_gene: TRBJ1-3; v_gene: TRBV2; CDR3aa: CASSENREGGSPPIYF; CDR3nt: TGTGCCAGCAGTGAAAATAGGGAGGGCGGTTCTCCCCCCATATATTTT
abundance: once; d_gene: TRBD2; j_gene: TRBJ2-1; v_gene: TRBV7-9; CDR3aa: CASRQPTAVGGSEQFF; CDR3nt: TGTGCCAGCAGACAACCTACGGCGGTCGGGGGGTCTGAGCAGTTCTTC
abundance: -; d_gene: -; j_gene: TRBJ1-5; v_gene: TRBV27; CDR3aa: CASSSEGVSNQPQHF; CDR3nt: TGTGCCAGCAGCTCCGAGGGAGTGAGCAATCAGCCCCAGCATTTT
abundance: -; d_gene: -; j_gene: TRBJ2-7; v_gene: TRBV6-5; CDR3aa: CASSRAGALYEQYF; CDR3nt: TGTGCCAGCAGTCGTGCAGGCGCTCTATACGAGCAGTACTTC
abundance: -; d_gene: -; j_gene: TRBJ1-6; v_gene: TRBV6-1; CDR3aa: CASSEVANFNSPLHF; CDR3nt: TGTGCCAGCAGTGAAGTGGCCAATTTTAATTCACCCCTCCACTTT
abundance: -; d_gene: TRBD1; j_gene: TRBJ1-2; v_gene: TRBV2; CDR3aa: CASSADRDYGYTF; CDR3nt: TGTGCCAGCAGTGCCGACAGGGACTATGGCTACACCTTC
abundance: once; d_gene: TRBD2; j_gene: TRBJ2-1; v_gene: TRBV7-9; CDR3aa: CASSIGLASYNEQFF; CDR3nt: TGTGCCAGCAGCATTGGACTAGCCTCCTACAATGAGCAGTTCTTC
abundance: -; d_gene: TRBD1; j_gene: TRBJ2-7; v_gene: TRBV6-5; CDR3aa: CASSLIRDSQQYF; CDR3nt: TGTGCCAGCAGTCTTATCCGGGACAGCCAGCAGTACTTC
abundance: -; d_gene: TRBD1; j_gene: TRBJ1-6; v_gene: TRBV5-6; CDR3aa: CASSTGQGANSPLHF; CDR3nt: TGTGCCAGCAGCACGGGACAGGGGGCTAATTCACCCCTCCACTTT
abundance: -; d_gene: -; j_gene: TRBJ2-7; v_gene: TRBV5-1; CDR3aa: CASSLGEAEQYF; CDR3nt: TGCGCCAGCAGCTTGGGGGAGGCAGAGCAGTACTTC
abundance: -; d_gene: TRBD1; j_gene: TRBJ2-5; v_gene: TRBV4-3; CDR3aa: CASSRTGEKETQYF; CDR3nt: TGCGCCAGCAGCCGGACAGGGGAAAAAGAGACCCAGTACTTC
abundance: -; d_gene: -; j_gene: TRBJ2-5; v_gene: TRBV19; CDR3aa: CASSPISRVETQYF; CDR3nt: TGTGCCAGTAGCCCGATCTCCCGGGTCGAGACCCAGTACTTC
abundance: -; d_gene: -; j_gene: TRBJ1-4; v_gene: TRBV15; CDR3aa: CATSRSFANEKLFF; CDR3nt: TGTGCCACCAGCAGGAGTTTCGCTAATGAAAAACTGTTTTTT
abundance: -; d_gene: -; j_gene: TRBJ1-2; v_gene: TRBV30; CDR3aa: CAWSVLRGYTF; CDR3nt: TGTGCCTGGAGTGTTCTGAGGGGCTACACCTTC
abundance: -; d_gene: TRBD1; j_gene: TRBJ1-6; v_gene: TRBV28; CDR3aa: CACTGGGNYNSPLHF; CDR3nt: TGTGCCTGTACAGGGGGCGGTAACTATAATTCACCCCTCCACTTT
abundance: -; d_gene: -; j_gene: TRBJ1-4; v_gene: TRBV9; CDR3aa: CASSVDGGSATNEKLFF; CDR3nt: TGTGCCAGCAGCGTAGATGGCGGCAGCGCAACTAATGAAAAACTGTTTTTT
abundance: -; d_gene: -; j_gene: TRBJ1-1; v_gene: TRBV7-9; CDR3aa: CASSSTVGHPVGKTEAFF; CDR3nt: TGTGCCAGCAGCTCCACAGTAGGACACCCAGTGGGTAAGACTGAAGCTTTCTTT
abundance: -; d_gene: -; j_gene: TRBJ1-4; v_gene: TRBV6-4; CDR3aa: CASSDGGLPEEKLFF; CDR3nt: TGTGCCAGCAGTGACGGAGGGTTGCCAGAGGAAAAACTGTTTTTT
abundance: -; d_gene: -; j_gene: TRBJ2-7; v_gene: TRBV6-5; CDR3aa: CASQGLGGTYEQYF; CDR3nt: TGTGCCAGCCAGGGACTTGGGGGGACCTACGAGCAGTACTTC
abundance: -; d_gene: TRBD2; j_gene: TRBJ2-3; v_gene: TRBV4-2; CDR3aa: CASSQETSGNTQYF; CDR3nt: TGTGCCAGCAGCCAGGAGACTAGCGGTAATACGCAGTATTTT
abundance: -; d_gene: -; j_gene: TRBJ2-5; v_gene: TRBV5-6; CDR3aa: CASSLWLAEETQYF; CDR3nt: TGTGCCAGCAGCTTGTGGCTAGCCGAAGAGACCCAGTACTTC
abundance: -; d_gene: TRBD1; j_gene: TRBJ1-1; v_gene: TRBV6-5; CDR3aa: CASSSHDRGRTEAFF; CDR3nt: TGTGCCAGCAGCTCTCACGACAGGGGGAGGACTGAAGCTTTCTTT
abundance: -; d_gene: TRBD1; j_gene: TRBJ1-1; v_gene: TRBV4-1; CDR3aa: CASSQDTIDRGRRDTEAFF; CDR3nt: TGCGCCAGCAGCCAAGATACGATTGACAGGGGGCGTAGGGACACTGAAGCTTTCTTT
abundance: -; d_gene: TRBD1; j_gene: TRBJ2-1; v_gene: TRBV5-1; CDR3aa: CASSSDRVGDEQFF; CDR3nt: TGCGCCAGCAGCTCGGACAGGGTTGGGGATGAGCAGTTCTTC
abundance: -; d_gene: -; j_gene: TRBJ2-7; v_gene: TRBV5-5; CDR3aa: CASSLTSSPIDEQYF; CDR3nt: TGTGCCAGCAGCTTAACGTCTAGTCCGATCGACGAGCAGTACTTC
abundance: -; d_gene: -; j_gene: TRBJ2-2; v_gene: TRBV19; CDR3aa: CASSIAPGVVSGELFF; CDR3nt: TGTGCCAGTAGTATAGCCCCAGGGGTTGTGTCCGGGGAGCTGTTTTTT
abundance: -; d_gene: TRBD1; j_gene: TRBJ2-3; v_gene: TRBV6-1; CDR3aa: CASRRDRGLSDTQYF; CDR3nt: TGTGCCAGCAGGAGAGACAGGGGGCTATCAGATACGCAGTATTTT
abundance: -; d_gene: TRBD2; j_gene: TRBJ2-1; v_gene: TRBV9; CDR3aa: CASSRLGGGALNEQFF; CDR3nt: TGTGCCAGCAGCCGCCTTGGCGGGGGGGCCCTCAATGAGCAGTTCTTC
abundance: once; d_gene: TRBD2; j_gene: TRBJ2-1; v_gene: TRBV2; CDR3aa: CASSSTSGGHYNEQFF; CDR3nt: TGTGCCAGCAGTTCGACTAGCGGGGGCCACTACAATGAGCAGTTCTTC
abundance: -; d_gene: TRBD2; j_gene: TRBJ2-1; v_gene: TRBV7-9; CDR3aa: CASSLARGLAGGHEQFF; CDR3nt: TGTGCCAGCAGCTTAGCAAGAGGACTAGCGGGGGGGCATGAGCAGTTCTTC
abundance: once; d_gene: -; j_gene: TRBJ2-6; v_gene: TRBV7-2; CDR3aa: CASSLGRGLSSGANVLTF; CDR3nt: TGTGCCAGCAGCTTAGGCAGGGGCCTTAGCTCTGGGGCCAACGTCCTGACTTTC